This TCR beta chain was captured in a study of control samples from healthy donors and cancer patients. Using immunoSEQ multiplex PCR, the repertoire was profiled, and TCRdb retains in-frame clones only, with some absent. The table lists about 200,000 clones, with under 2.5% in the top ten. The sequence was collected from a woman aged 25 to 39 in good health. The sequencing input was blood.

The CDR3 region is CASHIYSGGYEQYF. CDR3 DNA: TGTGCCAGCCACATATACTCAGGCGGCTACGAGCAGTACTTC. The chain has TRBV6-6 and TRBJ2-7; D unclear. V was cut by 8 bases and J by 3 bases, with 17 bases left in between. There are 14 residues in the CDR3. Germline V gene sequence: CDR1 MNHNY, CDR2 SVGAGI (reference sequence).